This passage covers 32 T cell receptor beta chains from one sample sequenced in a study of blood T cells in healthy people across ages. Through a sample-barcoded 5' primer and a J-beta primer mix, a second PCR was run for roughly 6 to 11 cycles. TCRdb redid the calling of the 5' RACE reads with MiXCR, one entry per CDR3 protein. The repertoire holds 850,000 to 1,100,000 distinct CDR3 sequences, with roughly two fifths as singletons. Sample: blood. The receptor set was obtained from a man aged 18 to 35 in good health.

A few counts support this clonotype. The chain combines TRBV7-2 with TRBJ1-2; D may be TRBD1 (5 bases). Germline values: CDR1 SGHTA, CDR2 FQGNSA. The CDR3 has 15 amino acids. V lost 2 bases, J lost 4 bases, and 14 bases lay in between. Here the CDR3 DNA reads TGTGCCAGCAGCTTAAACCCGGGGGTCTCCTATGGCTACACCTTC. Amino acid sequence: CASSLNPGVSYGYTF.

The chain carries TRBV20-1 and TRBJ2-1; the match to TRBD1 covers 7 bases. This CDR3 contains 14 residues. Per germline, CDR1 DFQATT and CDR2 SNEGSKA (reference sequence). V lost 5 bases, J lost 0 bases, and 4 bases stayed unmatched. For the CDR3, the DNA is TGCAGTGCTTCGACAGGGAGCTCCTACAATGAGCAGTTCTTC. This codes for CSASTGSSYNEQFF.

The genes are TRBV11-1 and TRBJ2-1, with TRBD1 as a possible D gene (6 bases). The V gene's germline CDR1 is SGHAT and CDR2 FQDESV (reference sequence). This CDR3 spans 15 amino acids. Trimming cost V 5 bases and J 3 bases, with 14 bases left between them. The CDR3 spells CASSRNRVNYNEQFF. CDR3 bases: TGTGCCAGCAGCCGGAACAGGGTAAACTACAATGAGCAGTTCTTC.

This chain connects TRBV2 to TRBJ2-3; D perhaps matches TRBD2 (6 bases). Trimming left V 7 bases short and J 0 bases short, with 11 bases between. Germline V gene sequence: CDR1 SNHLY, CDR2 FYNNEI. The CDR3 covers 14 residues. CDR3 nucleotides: TGTGCCAGCATTAGCGGACCAAGCACAGATACGCAGTATTTT. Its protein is CASISGPSTDTQYF.

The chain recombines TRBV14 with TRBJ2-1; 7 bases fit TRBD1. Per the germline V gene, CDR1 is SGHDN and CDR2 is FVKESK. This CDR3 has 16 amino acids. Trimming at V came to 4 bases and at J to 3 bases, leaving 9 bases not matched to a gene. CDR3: CASSPIRDRGYNEQFF. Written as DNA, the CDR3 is TGTGCCAGCAGCCCCATTAGGGACAGAGGCTACAATGAGCAGTTCTTC.

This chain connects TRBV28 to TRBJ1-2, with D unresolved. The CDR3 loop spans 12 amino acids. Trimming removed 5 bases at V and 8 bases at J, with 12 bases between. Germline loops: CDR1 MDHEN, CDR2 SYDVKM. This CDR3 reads CASSDLYSGYTF. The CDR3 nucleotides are TGTGCCAGCAGTGATTTATATAGCGGCTACACCTTC.

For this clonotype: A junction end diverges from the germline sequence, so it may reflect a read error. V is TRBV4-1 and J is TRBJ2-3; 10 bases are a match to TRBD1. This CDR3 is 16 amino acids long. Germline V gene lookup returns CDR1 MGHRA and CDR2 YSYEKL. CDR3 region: CASSLRTTGGSDTQYF. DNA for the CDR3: TGCGCCAGTAGCCTCCGAACGACAGGGGGCTCAGATACGCAGTATTTT.

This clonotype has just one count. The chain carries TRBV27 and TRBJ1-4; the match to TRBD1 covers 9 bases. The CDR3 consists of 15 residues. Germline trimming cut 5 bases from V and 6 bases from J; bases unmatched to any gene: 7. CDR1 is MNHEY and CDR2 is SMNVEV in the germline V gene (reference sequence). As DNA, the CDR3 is TGTGCCAGCAGTGAACAGGGGGCCGGTTATGAAAAACTGTTTTTT. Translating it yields CASSEQGAGYEKLFF.

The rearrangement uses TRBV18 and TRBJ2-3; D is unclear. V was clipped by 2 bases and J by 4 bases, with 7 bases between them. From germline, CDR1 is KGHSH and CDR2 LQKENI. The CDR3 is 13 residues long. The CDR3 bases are TGTGCCAGCTCACCAATAGTGGCAGATACGCAGTATTTT. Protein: CASSPIVADTQYF.

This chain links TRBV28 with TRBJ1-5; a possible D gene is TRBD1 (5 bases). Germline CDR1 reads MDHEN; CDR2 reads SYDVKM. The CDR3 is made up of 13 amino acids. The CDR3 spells CASIYRFDQPQHF. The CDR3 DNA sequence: TGTGCGTCCATCTACAGGTTCGATCAGCCCCAGCATTTT.

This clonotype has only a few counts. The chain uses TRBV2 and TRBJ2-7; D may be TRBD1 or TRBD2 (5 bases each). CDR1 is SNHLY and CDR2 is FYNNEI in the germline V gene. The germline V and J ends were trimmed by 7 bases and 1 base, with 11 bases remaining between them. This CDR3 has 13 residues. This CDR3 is CASTRDLSYEQYF. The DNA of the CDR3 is TGTGCCAGCACGAGGGACCTTTCCTACGAGCAGTACTTC.

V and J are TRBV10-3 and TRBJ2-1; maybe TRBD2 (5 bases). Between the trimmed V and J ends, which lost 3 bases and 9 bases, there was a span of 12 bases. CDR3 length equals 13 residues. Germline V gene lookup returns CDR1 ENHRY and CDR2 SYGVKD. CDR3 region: CAISDSPRGEQFF. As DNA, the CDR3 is TGTGCCATCAGTGATTCCCCCCGGGGTGAGCAGTTCTTC.

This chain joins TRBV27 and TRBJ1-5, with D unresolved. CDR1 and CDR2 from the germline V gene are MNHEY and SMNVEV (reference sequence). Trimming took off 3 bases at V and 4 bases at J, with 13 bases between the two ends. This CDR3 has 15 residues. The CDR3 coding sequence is TGTGCCAGCAGTTTTGCAGGATCCCTAAATCAGCCCCAGCATTTT. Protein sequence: CASSFAGSLNQPQHF.

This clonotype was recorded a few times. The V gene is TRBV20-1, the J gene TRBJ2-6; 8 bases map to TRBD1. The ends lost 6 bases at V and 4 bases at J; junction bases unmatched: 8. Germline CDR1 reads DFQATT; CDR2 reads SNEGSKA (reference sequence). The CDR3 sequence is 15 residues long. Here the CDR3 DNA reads TGCAGTGCACATACAGGGGGAGGAGGGGCCAACGTCCTGACTTTC. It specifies CSAHTGGGGANVLTF.

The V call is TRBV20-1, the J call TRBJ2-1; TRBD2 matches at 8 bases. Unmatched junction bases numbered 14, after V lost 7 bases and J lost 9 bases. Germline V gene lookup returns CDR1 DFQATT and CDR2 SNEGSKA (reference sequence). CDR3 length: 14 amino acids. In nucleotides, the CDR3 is TGCAGTGTCACAACGGGGGGGCTGAACGGTGAGCAGTTCTTC. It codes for CSVTTGGLNGEQFF.

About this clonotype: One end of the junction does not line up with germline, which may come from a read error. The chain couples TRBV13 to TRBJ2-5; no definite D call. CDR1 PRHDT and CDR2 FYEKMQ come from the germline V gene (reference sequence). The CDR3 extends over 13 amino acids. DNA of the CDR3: TGTGTCAGCAGCTTAGGCAGACAAGAGACCCAGTACTTC. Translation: CVSSLGRQETQYF.

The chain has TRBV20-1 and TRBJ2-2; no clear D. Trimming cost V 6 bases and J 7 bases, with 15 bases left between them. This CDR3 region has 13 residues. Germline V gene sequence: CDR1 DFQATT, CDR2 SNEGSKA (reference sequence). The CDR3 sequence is CSATEQNVGELFF. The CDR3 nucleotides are TGCAGTGCAACCGAACAAAATGTCGGGGAGCTGTTTTTT.

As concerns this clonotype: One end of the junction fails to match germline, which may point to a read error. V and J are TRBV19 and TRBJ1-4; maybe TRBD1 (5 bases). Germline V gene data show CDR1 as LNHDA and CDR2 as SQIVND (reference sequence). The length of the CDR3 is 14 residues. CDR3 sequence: CVSTPGTRNEKLFF. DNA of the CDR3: TGTGTCAGTACCCCCGGGACTAGAAATGAAAAACTGTTTTTT.

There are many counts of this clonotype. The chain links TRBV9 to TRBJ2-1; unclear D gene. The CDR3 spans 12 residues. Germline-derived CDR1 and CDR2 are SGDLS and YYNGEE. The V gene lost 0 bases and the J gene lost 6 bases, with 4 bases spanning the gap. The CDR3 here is CASSVEGNEQFF. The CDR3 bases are TGTGCCAGCAGCGTAGAGGGCAATGAGCAGTTCTTC.

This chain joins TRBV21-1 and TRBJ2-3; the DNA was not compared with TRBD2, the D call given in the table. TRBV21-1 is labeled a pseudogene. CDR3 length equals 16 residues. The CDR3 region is CASSVPSGGATDTQYF. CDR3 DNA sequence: TGTGCCAGCAGCGTCCCTAGCGGGGGGGCGACAGATACGCAGTATTTT.

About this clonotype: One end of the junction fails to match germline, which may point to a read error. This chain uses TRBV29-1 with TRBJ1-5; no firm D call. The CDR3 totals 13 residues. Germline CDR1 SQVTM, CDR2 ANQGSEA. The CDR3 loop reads CGVGSQYNQPQHF. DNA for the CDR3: TGCGGCGTTGGCTCCCAGTACAATCAGCCCCAGCATTTT.

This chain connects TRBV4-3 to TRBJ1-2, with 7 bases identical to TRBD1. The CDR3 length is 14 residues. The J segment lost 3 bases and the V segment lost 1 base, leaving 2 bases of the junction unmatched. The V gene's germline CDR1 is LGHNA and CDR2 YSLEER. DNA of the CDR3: TGCGCCAGCAGCCAAGCGGACAGGCACTATGGCTACACCTTC. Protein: CASSQADRHYGYTF.

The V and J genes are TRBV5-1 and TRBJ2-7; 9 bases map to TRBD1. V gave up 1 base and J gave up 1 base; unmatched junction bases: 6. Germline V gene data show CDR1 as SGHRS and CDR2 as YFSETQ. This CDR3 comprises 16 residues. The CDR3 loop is CASSLTTGTGSYEQYF. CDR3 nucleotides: TGCGCCAGCAGCTTGACTACCGGGACAGGGTCCTACGAGCAGTACTTC.

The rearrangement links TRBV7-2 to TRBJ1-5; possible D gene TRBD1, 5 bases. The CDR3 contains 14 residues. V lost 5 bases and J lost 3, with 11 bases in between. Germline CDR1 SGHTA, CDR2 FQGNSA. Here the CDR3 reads CASSADSINQPQHF. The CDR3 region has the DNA TGTGCCAGCAGCGCCGACAGTATCAATCAGCCCCAGCATTTT.

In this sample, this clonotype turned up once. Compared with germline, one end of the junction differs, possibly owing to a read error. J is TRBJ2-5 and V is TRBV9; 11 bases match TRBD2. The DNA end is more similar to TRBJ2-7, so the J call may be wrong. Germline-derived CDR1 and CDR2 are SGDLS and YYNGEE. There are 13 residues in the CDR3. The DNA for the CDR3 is TGTGCCGGCAGCGTAGGGACTAGCGGCGAGCAGTACTTC. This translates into CAGSVGTSGEQYF.

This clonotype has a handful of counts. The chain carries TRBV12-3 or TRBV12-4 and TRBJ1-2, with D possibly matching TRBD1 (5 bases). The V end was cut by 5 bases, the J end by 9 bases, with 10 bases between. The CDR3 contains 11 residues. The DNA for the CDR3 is TGTGCCAGCAGTACGGGGGAGCGCTACACCTTC. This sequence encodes CASSTGERYTF.

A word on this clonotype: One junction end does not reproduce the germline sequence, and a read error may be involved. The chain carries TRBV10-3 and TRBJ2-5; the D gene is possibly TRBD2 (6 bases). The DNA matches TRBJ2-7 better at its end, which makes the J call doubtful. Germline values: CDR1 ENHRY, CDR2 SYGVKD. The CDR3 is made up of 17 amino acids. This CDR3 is CTISEVISGAEGTEQYF. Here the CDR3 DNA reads TGTACCATCAGTGAAGTGATATCGGGAGCCGAGGGTACCGAGCAGTACTTC.

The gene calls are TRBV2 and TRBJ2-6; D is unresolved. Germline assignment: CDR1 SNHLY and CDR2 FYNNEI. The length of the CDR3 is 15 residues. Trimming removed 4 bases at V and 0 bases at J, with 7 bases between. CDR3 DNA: TGTGCCAGCAGTGGTGGGTTCTCTGGGGCCAACGTCCTGACTTTC. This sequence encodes CASSGGFSGANVLTF.

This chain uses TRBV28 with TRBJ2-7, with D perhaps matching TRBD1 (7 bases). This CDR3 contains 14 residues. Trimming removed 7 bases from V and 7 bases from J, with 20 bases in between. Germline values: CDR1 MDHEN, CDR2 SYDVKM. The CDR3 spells CASTQGGYYNEQYF. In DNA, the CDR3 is TGTGCCAGCACCCAGGGGGGTTACTACAATGAGCAGTACTTC.

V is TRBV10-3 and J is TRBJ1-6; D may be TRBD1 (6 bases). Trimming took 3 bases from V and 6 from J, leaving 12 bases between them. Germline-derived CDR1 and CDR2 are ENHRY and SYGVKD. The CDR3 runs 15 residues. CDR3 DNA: TGTGCCATCAGTGAATCGGGACAACTTAATTCACCCCTCCACTTT. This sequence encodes CAISESGQLNSPLHF.

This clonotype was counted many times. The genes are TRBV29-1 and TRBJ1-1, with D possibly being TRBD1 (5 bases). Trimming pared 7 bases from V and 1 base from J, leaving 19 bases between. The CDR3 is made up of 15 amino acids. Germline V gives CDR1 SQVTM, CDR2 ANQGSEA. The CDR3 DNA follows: TGCAGCGCGACCAAAGGGGCTGAACGGAACACTGAAGCTTTCTTT. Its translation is CSATKGAERNTEAFF.

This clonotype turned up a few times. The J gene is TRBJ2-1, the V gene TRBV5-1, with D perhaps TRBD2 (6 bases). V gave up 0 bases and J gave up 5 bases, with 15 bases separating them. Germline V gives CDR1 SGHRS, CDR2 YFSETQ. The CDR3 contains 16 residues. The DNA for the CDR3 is TGCGCCAGCAGCTTGGTTGGGACTCCGGATGACAATGAGCAGTTCTTC. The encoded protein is CASSLVGTPDDNEQFF. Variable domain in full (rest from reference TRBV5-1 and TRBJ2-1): KAGVTQTPRYLIKTRGQQVTLSCSPISGHRSVSWYQQTPGQGLQFLFEYFSETQRNKGNFPGRFSGRQFSNSRSEMNVSTLELGDSALYLCASSLVGTPDDNEQFFGPGTRLTVL.